These T cell receptor beta chains were read from a single sample in a study of T-cell memory formation after mild COVID-19. TCRdb redid the calling of the 5' RACE reads with MiXCR, one entry per CDR3 protein. The repertoire consists of approximately 100,000 distinct CDR3 sequences, with roughly 11% occurring once and the leading ten covering approximately 39%. Sample: PBMCs or a T cell subset sorted from them (not recorded which). All receptors derive from a man younger than 35 who had mild COVID-19 (a few samples of this study predate the infection). Cell type and time point are not known. CDR3s include the opening cysteine and the closing phenylalanine or tryptophan. D genes are given only for firm matches. Some rows have no size entry. The others give once, few or many, or a class for an expanded clone.

-,few,TRBJ2-1,13,TRBV4-1,TGCGCCAGCAGCCAAGTAGTAGGCGATGAGCAGTTCTTC,CASSQVVGDEQFF
-,few,TRBJ2-2,12,TRBV29-1,TGCAGCGTGGACAGAAGGGGCGGGGAGCTGTTTTTT,CSVDRRGGELFF
-,-,TRBJ2-1,13,TRBV7-9,TGTGCCACCAGGGGGGCTACCAACAATGAGCAGTTCTTC,CATRGATNNEQFF
-,-,TRBJ2-1,15,TRBV6-4,TGTGCCAGCAGTGAAGGCAGGGGCGGCTACAATGAGCAGTTCTTC,CASSEGRGGYNEQFF
-,few,TRBJ1-1,15,TRBV11-2,TGTGCCAGCAGCTTTCAACCTAACAGCGCCACTGAAGCTTTCTTT,CASSFQPNSATEAFF
TRBD1,-,TRBJ2-2,16,TRBV6-5,TGTGCCAGCAGTTCTAACAGGGGGTCCCGGGCCGGGGAGCTGTTTTTT,CASSSNRGSRAGELFF
-,few,TRBJ2-7,14,TRBV13,TGTGCCAGCAGCTTATTCTCGCAGTCCTACGAGCAGTACTTC,CASSLFSQSYEQYF
-,many,TRBJ2-5,14,TRBV7-9,TGTGCCAGCAGCCCGGCCCCAGGGACCGAGACCCAGTACTTC,CASSPAPGTETQYF
-,few,TRBJ2-2,15,TRBV7-9,TGTGCCAGCAGCTTAGTGCCAGGGACGCCCGGGGAGCTGTTTTTT,CASSLVPGTPGELFF
-,few,TRBJ1-1,15,TRBV9,TGTGCCAGCAGCGCCGGGACCGAGATGAACACTGAAGCTTTCTTT,CASSAGTEMNTEAFF
TRBD2,-,TRBJ2-1,17,TRBV6-5,TGTGCCAGCACCAACAGACTAGCGGGAAGGAGTGGCGATGAGCAGTTCTTC,CASTNRLAGRSGDEQFF
-,many,TRBJ1-1,12,TRBV5-1,TGCGCCAGCAGCCTAGGGGACACTGAAGCTTTCTTT,CASSLGDTEAFF
TRBD1,-,TRBJ2-3,14,TRBV6-2/TRBV6-3,TGTGCCAGCATTCCCGGGACAGGGGTGGATACGCAGTATTTT,CASIPGTGVDTQYF
TRBD1,few,TRBJ1-1,14,TRBV30,TGTGCCTGGACTACAGGGGGCGCGTGGACTGAAGCTTTCTTT,CAWTTGGAWTEAFF
TRBD1,-,TRBJ2-5,17,TRBV4-3,TGCGCCAGCAGCCAAGGAGGCAGGGGGCGCGGTGGAGAGACCCAGTACTTC,CASSQGGRGRGGETQYF
-,-,TRBJ2-1,16,TRBV12-3/TRBV12-4,TGTGCCAGCAGCTGGACGGTAGGGGTAGCCTACAATGAGCAGTTCTTC,CASSWTVGVAYNEQFF
TRBD1,few,TRBJ2-3,15,TRBV6-4,TGTGCCAGCAGTGACTCTCAGGGGGCAACAGATACGCAGTATTTT,CASSDSQGATDTQYF
TRBD1,few,TRBJ1-2,14,TRBV27,TGTGCCAGCAGTGCAACAGGGGATTCTGATGGCTACACCTTC,CASSATGDSDGYTF
TRBD2,-,TRBJ2-5,16,TRBV29-1,TGCAGCGTTGAAGATGCCCACCTAGGGAGGGTGGAGACCCAGTACTTC,CSVEDAHLGRVETQYF
TRBD2,-,TRBJ2-5,14,TRBV19,TGTGCCAGTAGACTCCGGGGGGTACAAGAGACCCAGTACTTC,CASRLRGVQETQYF
-,few,TRBJ2-2,17,TRBV4-1,TGCGCCAGCAGCCAAGAAGGGTGGCAGGGAGGCACCGGGGAGCTGTTTTTT,CASSQEGWQGGTGELFF
TRBD1,-,TRBJ2-1,20,TRBV7-2,TGTGCCAGCAGCCGAACGTGGGACAGGGTGTTAGGGACCTCCTACAATGAGCAGTTCTTC,CASSRTWDRVLGTSYNEQFF
TRBD1,-,TRBJ2-1,14,TRBV12-3/TRBV12-4,TGTGCCAGCAGTTTGGGACAGGGGGCCAATGAGCAGTTCTTC,CASSLGQGANEQFF
-,few,TRBJ1-6,15,TRBV7-6,TGTGCCAGCAGCTTAGGACATTCGTTTGATTCACCCCTCCACTTT,CASSLGHSFDSPLHF
-,-,TRBJ2-7,14,TRBV6-6,TGTGCCAGCAGTTACTCGGGGCAGATCTACGAGCAGTACTTC,CASSYSGQIYEQYF
-,-,TRBJ2-1,15,TRBV2,TGTGCCAGCAGCTCCGGGATTTGGGGACCGGGGGAGCAGTTCTTC,CASSSGIWGPGEQFF
-,few,TRBJ1-5,14,TRBV5-4,TGTGCCAGCAGCTCCGGAGGGTTCAATCAGCCCCAGCATTTT,CASSSGGFNQPQHF
-,few,TRBJ2-1,14,TRBV7-7,TGTGCTAGCAGCTTAGGGGCGGGTGACAATGAGCAGTTCTTC,CASSLGAGDNEQFF
TRBD1,-,TRBJ2-5,15,TRBV5-1,TGCGCCAGCAGCTTGGGTTTCAGGGGGCTGGAGACCCAGTACTTC,CASSLGFRGLETQYF
-,-,TRBJ2-3,14,TRBV11-2,TGTGCCAGCAGCTTAGTAGGTAGAACAGATACGCAGTATTTT,CASSLVGRTDTQYF
TRBD2,-,TRBJ2-5,15,TRBV4-1,TGCGCCAGCAGCCAAGTCACGGGGGGGGTTGAGACCCAGTACTTC,CASSQVTGGVETQYF